This passage covers 25 T cell receptor beta chains from one sample sequenced in a study of CD8+CD57+ T cells in acquired aplastic anemia. Using genomic DNA as the template, TCR beta VDJ and CDR3 profiling was carried out. TCRdb analysed the reads with MiXCR anew, one entry per CDR3 protein. The sample shows about 200,000 distinct CDR3 sequences, roughly 35% of them seen only once. Source material: sorted CD4+, CD8+, or CD8+CD57+ T cells (not recorded which) from PBMCs. Source of these receptors: a human donor in good health, serving as a control.

This rearrangement joins TRBV6-1 to TRBJ2-3; 8 bases are a match to TRBD2. V lost 5 bases, J lost 1 base, and 8 bases stayed unmatched. The length of the CDR3 is 16 residues. Looked up from germline, CDR1 is MNHNS and CDR2 is SASEGT. The CDR3 sequence is CASSPPRSGGTDTQYF. CDR3 DNA: TGTGCCAGCAGTCCCCCCCGTAGCGGGGGCACAGATACGCAGTATTTT.

This clonotype was observed a few times. This chain links TRBV3-1 with TRBJ1-2; 8 nucleotides match TRBD1. Germline CDR1 reads LGHDT; CDR2 reads YNNKEL (reference sequence). The J segment lost 7 bases and the V segment lost 5 bases, leaving 9 bases of the junction unmatched. The CDR3 length is 14 residues. The DNA of the CDR3 is TGTGCCAGCAGCTCCCCGACAGGGGTGCGTGGCTACACCTTC. It codes for CASSSPTGVRGYTF.

This clonotype was detected once. Since a much larger clone is just one base distant, this may be a read error. Here the CDR3 omits its conserved ending phenylalanine or tryptophan, so a read error is the likely source. The chain is built from TRBV7-3 and TRBJ2-1, with a possible D match to TRBD1 (6 bases). The CDR3 loop spans 15 amino acids. V lost 6 bases to trimming and J lost 3 bases, with 15 bases between them. The germline gives CDR1 SGHTA, CDR2 FQGTGA. CDR3 sequence (DNA): TGTGCCAGCAGTAAACAAGGACAGTTCTACAATGAGCAGTTCTCC. It yields the protein CASSKQGQFYNEQFS.

The rearrangement joins TRBV10-3 to TRBJ1-1; 8 nucleotides agree with TRBD1. This CDR3 has 15 residues. Germline CDR1 ENHRY, CDR2 SYGVKD. J lost 4 bases, V lost 5 bases, and 9 bases had no gene match. CDR3 sequence: CAISPRTGYGTEAFF. CDR3 in DNA: TGTGCCATCAGTCCACGGACAGGGTATGGCACTGAAGCTTTCTTT.

This clonotype showed up many times. This chain joins TRBV19 and TRBJ2-7; TRBD2 agrees at 12 bases. V gave up 7 bases and J gave up 1 base; unmatched junction bases: 2. The CDR3 runs 14 residues. The V gene's germline CDR1 is LNHDA and CDR2 SQIVND (reference sequence). The CDR3 bases are TGTGCCAGTAAGACTAGCGGGAGTTCCTACGAGCAGTACTTC. Residues: CASKTSGSSYEQYF.

This clonotype was observed many times. This chain uses TRBV7-9 with TRBJ1-4, with D maybe TRBD1 (6 bases). Germline CDR1 reads SEHNR; CDR2 reads FQNEAQ (reference sequence). V lost 5 bases to trimming and J lost 4 bases, with 8 bases between them. The CDR3 has 13 residues. The CDR3 loop reads CASSGGGNEKLFF. The CDR3 bases are TGTGCCAGCAGCGGAGGGGGTAATGAAAAACTGTTTTTT. Full variable domain (outside the CDR3, taken from reference TRBV7-9 and TRBJ1-4): DTGVSQNPRHKITKRGQNVTFRCDPISEHNRLYWYRQTLGQGPEFLTYFQNEAQLEKSRLLSDRFSAERPKGSFSTLEIQRTEQGDSAMYLCASSGGGNEKLFFGSGTQLSVL.

This clonotype came up many times. The chain recombines TRBV20-1 with TRBJ2-7, with D maybe TRBD2 (6 bases). The CDR3 totals 14 residues. V was trimmed by 2 bases and J by 1 base, leaving 12 bases between them. Germline CDR1 DFQATT, CDR2 SNEGSKA (reference sequence). CDR3 DNA: TGCAGTGCTAGACCTCCTGGGGGGTCCTACGAGCAGTACTTC. This encodes CSARPPGGSYEQYF.

This clonotype was counted at least ten times. V usage is TRBV6-5 and J usage is TRBJ2-7; D might be TRBD1 or TRBD2, each matching 6 bases. The CDR3 length is 15 residues. The V end was cut by 4 bases, the J end by 5 bases, with 18 bases between. Germline V lookup: CDR1 MNHEY, CDR2 SVGAGI. This chain's CDR3 is CASSSIRRGADEQYF. CDR3 sequence (DNA): TGTGCCAGCAGTTCCATTCGGAGGGGGGCGGACGAGCAGTACTTC.

In this sample, this clonotype turned up many times. V gene TRBV20-1 combines with J gene TRBJ2-7; D is ambiguous. Germline V gene data show CDR1 as DFQATT and CDR2 as SNEGSKA (reference sequence). This CDR3 is 13 amino acids long. V lost 6 bases and J lost 5, with 17 bases in between. The CDR3 protein is CSAFTQLEDEQYF. CDR3 DNA: TGCAGTGCCTTTACTCAACTCGAGGACGAGCAGTACTTC.

Of note for this clonotype: This may come from a read error, since a much larger clone is one base off. Without the conserved terminal phenylalanine or tryptophan, this CDR3 likely stems from a read error. V gene TRBV20-1 combines with J gene TRBJ2-7, with D perhaps assigned TRBD1 or TRBD2 (5 bases each). The CDR3 runs to 14 residues. Trimming pared 2 bases from V and 3 bases from J, leaving 14 bases between. Germline CDR1 DFQATT, CDR2 SNEGSKA (reference sequence). In nucleotides, the CDR3 is TGCAGTGCTAGAATACGCGGGCAGGGCTACGAGCAGTACCTC. Encoded protein: CSARIRGQGYEQYL.

This clonotype was seen many times. The genes are TRBV10-3 and TRBJ1-1; a weak D match, TRBD1 (5 bases). Germline V gene sequence: CDR1 ENHRY, CDR2 SYGVKD. V lost 6 bases and J lost 3, with 14 bases in between. This CDR3 region has 14 residues. The CDR3: CAIRSGVMDTEAFF. CDR3 bases: TGTGCCATCAGATCGGGGGTTATGGACACTGAAGCTTTCTTT.

This clonotype occurred many times. CDR3 nucleotide sequence: TGTGCCAGCAGTGAGTCCAGGGTGGGGGCCAACGTCCTGACTTTC. Amino acids: CASSESRVGANVLTF. The chain employs TRBV2 and TRBJ2-6; D may be TRBD1 (5 bases). Looked up from germline, CDR1 is SNHLY and CDR2 is FYNNEI. Trimming pared 3 bases from V and 4 bases from J, leaving 10 bases between. The CDR3 runs 15 residues.

This clonotype was recorded at least ten times. The V gene is TRBV6-5, the J gene TRBJ2-7; weak D call: TRBD2 (5 bases). The ends were cut back, 0 bases at V and 4 bases at J, with 7 bases in the middle. This CDR3 has 13 residues. Germline CDR1 and CDR2: MNHEY and SVGAGI. As DNA, the CDR3 is TGTGCCAGCAGTTACTCTAGGGAGTACGAGCAGTACTTC. This sequence encodes CASSYSREYEQYF.

V usage is TRBV5-8 and J usage is TRBJ1-1; 11 bases map to TRBD1. The trim removed 5 bases at V and 8 bases at J, leaving 11 bases unmatched. From germline, CDR1 is SGHTS and CDR2 YDEGEE. The CDR3 spans 15 residues. The CDR3 coding sequence is TGTGCCAGCAGTCGGAGAGGACAGGGGGCTGAAGAAGCTTTCTTT. As protein: CASSRRGQGAEEAFF.

The genes are TRBV25-1 and TRBJ2-1; 7 nucleotides align to TRBD2. Germline V gene data show CDR1 as MGHDK and CDR2 as SYGVNS. CDR3 length: 15 residues. V trimming: 6 bases; J trimming: 5 bases; junction bases outside the gene matches: 10. In DNA form, the CDR3 reads TGTGCCAGCAGCAAAGGACTAGTGTGGGACAATGAGCAGTTCTTC. The encoded protein is CASSKGLVWDNEQFF.

Concerning this clonotype: Germline and junction disagree at one end, which may indicate a read error. The chain couples TRBV2 to TRBJ2-4; TRBD1 matches at 9 bases. Germline assignment: CDR1 SNHLY and CDR2 FYNNEI. This CDR3 region has 17 residues. CDR3 sequence: CAGRPLRTGEAKNIQYF. CDR3 bases: TGTGCCGGCAGGCCCCTCAGGACAGGGGAAGCCAAAAACATTCAGTACTTC.

This clonotype was found a few times. CDR3 DNA sequence: TGTGCCAGCAGCTTAGTGGGAAGCCTCGGAGCTGAAAAACTGTTTTTT. It yields the protein CASSLVGSLGAEKLFF. The V and J genes are TRBV7-9 and TRBJ1-4; D is uncertain. The CDR3 length is 16 residues. The germline V and J ends were trimmed by 1 base and 7 bases, with 16 bases remaining between them. The V gene's germline CDR1 is SEHNR and CDR2 FQNEAQ (reference sequence).

This clonotype was recorded at least ten times. V gene TRBV19 combines with J gene TRBJ2-2; no reliable D call. Trimming left V 9 bases short and J 0 bases short, with 11 bases between. This CDR3 contains 14 residues. Germline lookup yields CDR1 LNHDA and CDR2 SQIVND (reference sequence). In DNA, the CDR3 is TGTGCCAGCAGACGGCAAGCGAACACCGGGGAGCTGTTTTTT. This sequence encodes CASRRQANTGELFF.

This clonotype was counted between two and nine times. Since no conserved phenylalanine or tryptophan closes the CDR3, a read error is the likely cause. No DNA is shown, since the ends of the CDR3 on it are uncertain; the CDR3 is the one TCRdb lists. The J gene is TRBJ2-7, the V gene TRBV7-2; the table names TRBD1, a call not compared with the DNA. The CDR3 contains 13 residues when both ends are counted. CDR1 is SGHTA, CDR2 FQGNSA, per germline. The CDR3 here is CASSGRTGTPAFG.

A remark on this clonotype: A much larger clone sits a single nucleotide away, making a read error possible. The chain is built from TRBV6-1 and TRBJ2-7; D is undetermined. CDR1 and CDR2 from the germline V gene are MNHNS and SASEGT. Trimming shortened V by 1 base and J by 5 bases, and 3 bases separated the two germline ends. CDR3 size: 11 residues. The CDR3 sequence: CASSEGHEQYF. The CDR3, as DNA: TGTGCCAGCAGTGAAGGCCACGAGCAGTACTTC.

The table lists this clonotype with a few counts. The CDR3 bases are TGTGCCAGCAGCCGAGAGAGAGGCTCCTCCGGAAACACCATATATTTT. It yields the protein CASSRERGSSGNTIYF. The V and J genes are TRBV4-2 and TRBJ1-3; D gene ambiguous. V dropped 4 bases and J dropped 4 bases, with 17 bases sitting between them. The CDR3 sequence is 16 residues long. The germline gives CDR1 LGHNA, CDR2 YNFKEQ.

The chain carries TRBV29-1 and TRBJ2-7; D is undetermined. Germline CDR1 reads SQVTM; CDR2 reads ANQGSEA. This CDR3 is built from 12 residues. V gave up 0 bases and J gave up 6 bases, with 9 bases separating them. CDR3 residues: CSVEDAGLEQYV. The DNA for the CDR3 is TGCAGCGTTGAAGATGCAGGTCTCGAGCAGTACGTC.

The chain recombines TRBV19 with TRBJ2-5, with 8 bases that match TRBD1. The V and J ends lost 4 bases and 5 bases, in that order; junction bases with no gene match: 6. This CDR3 has 14 residues. Germline values: CDR1 LNHDA, CDR2 SQIVND (reference sequence). The CDR3 reads CASSKTGALETQYF. The CDR3 DNA sequence: TGTGCCAGTAGTAAGACAGGGGCCCTTGAGACCCAGTACTTC.

This clonotype was found many times. The chain carries TRBV2 and TRBJ2-3; 7 nucleotides align to TRBD1. The CDR3 sequence is 14 residues long. J was trimmed by 3 bases and V by 6 bases; bases with no gene match: 6. The germline gives CDR1 SNHLY, CDR2 FYNNEI. The CDR3 DNA reads TGTGCCAGCAGAGGACAGGTCGTGACAGATACGCAGTATTTT. Its protein product is CASRGQVVTDTQYF.

This clonotype was recorded once. This may come from a read error, since a much larger clone is one base off. CDR3 amino acids: CASSQAMDTGVPEAFF. The CDR3 DNA reads TGTGCCAGCAGCCAAGCCATGGATACGGGGGTCCCTGAAGCTTTCTTT. The V call is TRBV4-2, the J call TRBJ1-1, with a tentative D call TRBD1 (5 bases). This CDR3 comprises 16 residues. Between the trimmed V and J ends, which lost 1 base and 6 bases, there was a span of 18 bases. Germline V lookup: CDR1 LGHNA, CDR2 YNFKEQ.